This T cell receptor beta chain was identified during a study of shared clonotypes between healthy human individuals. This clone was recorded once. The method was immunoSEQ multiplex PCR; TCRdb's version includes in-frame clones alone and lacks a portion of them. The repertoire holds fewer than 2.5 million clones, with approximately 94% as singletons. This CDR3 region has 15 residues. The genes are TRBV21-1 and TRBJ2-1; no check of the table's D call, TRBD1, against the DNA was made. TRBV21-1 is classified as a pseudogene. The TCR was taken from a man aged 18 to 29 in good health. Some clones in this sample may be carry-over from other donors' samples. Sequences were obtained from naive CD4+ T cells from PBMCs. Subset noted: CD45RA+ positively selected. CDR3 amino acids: CASSKDRAVSNEQFF. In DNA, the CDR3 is TGTGCCAGCAGCAAAGACAGGGCCGTGTCAAATGAGCAGTTCTTC.